The source of this T cell receptor beta chain is a study of T cell responses to AZD1222 COVID-19 vaccine. The data were produced by immunoSEQ multiplex PCR, yet TCRdb's version contains in-frame clones alone and is incomplete. The data hold approximately 150,000 clones, with about nine tenths observed a single time. V dropped 0 bases and J dropped 7; count of bases not matched to a gene: 10. CDR1 and CDR2 from the germline V gene are SGHDT and YYEEEE. The CDR3 has 16 residues. This specimen consisted of peripheral blood, obtained on day 0 of AZD1222 vaccination. This sequence originates from an adult in good health. The chain employs TRBV5-6 and TRBJ2-1; 7 nucleotides line up with TRBD2. This CDR3 is CASSLGVGGPSNEQFF. The CDR3 DNA is TGTGCCAGCAGCTTGGGGGTGGGAGGGCCAAGTAATGAGCAGTTCTTC. Full variable domain (outside the CDR3, taken from reference TRBV5-6 and TRBJ2-1): DAGVTQSPTHLIKTRGQQVTLRCSPKSGHDTVSWYQQALGQGPQFIFQYYEEEERQRGNFPDRFSGHQFPNYSSELNVNALLLGDSALYLCASSLGVGGPSNEQFFGPGTRLTVL.